Listed below are T cell receptor beta chains from one sample, sequenced in a study of blood T cell repertoires in COVID-19. Using immunoSEQ multiplex PCR, the repertoire was profiled, and TCRdb retains in-frame clones only, with some absent. The data contain roughly 260,000 clones, roughly 80% of them singletons. Sequencing was performed on peripheral blood. All receptors come from a woman older than 75 with active or convalescent COVID-19. Each CDR3 is given without its conserved first and last residue. The order of the fields is clone size, J gene, V gene, CDR3 protein. Clone size, where shown, is once, few, many, or a class for clones that have expanded.

abundance: NA; j_gene: TRBJ2-2; v_gene: TRBV14; CDR3aa: ASSQDVGLAGDTGELF
abundance: NA; j_gene: TRBJ2-7; v_gene: TRBV5-1; CDR3aa: ASSLALGQGVYEQY
abundance: NA; j_gene: TRBJ2-1; v_gene: TRBV5-1; CDR3aa: ASSLFLNEQF
abundance: few; j_gene: TRBJ1-1; v_gene: TRBV19; CDR3aa: ASTAGLHTEAF
abundance: NA; j_gene: TRBJ2-5; v_gene: TRBV15; CDR3aa: ATSRVNRFRETQY
abundance: NA; j_gene: TRBJ1-4; v_gene: TRBV3-1/TRBV3-2; CDR3aa: ASSQGTQGYNEKLF
abundance: NA; j_gene: TRBJ1-2; v_gene: TRBV28; CDR3aa: ASSLRGANYGYT
abundance: NA; j_gene: TRBJ2-3; v_gene: TRBV5-1; CDR3aa: ASSPIAAGVTDTQY
abundance: NA; j_gene: TRBJ1-3; v_gene: TRBV15; CDR3aa: ATSRDRGTGNTIY
abundance: NA; j_gene: TRBJ2-5; v_gene: TRBV11-2; CDR3aa: ASSLAGETQY
abundance: NA; j_gene: TRBJ1-2; v_gene: TRBV28; CDR3aa: ASTLGQGLGSANYGYT
abundance: NA; j_gene: TRBJ2-2; v_gene: TRBV19; CDR3aa: ASSMGGLLSNTGELF
abundance: NA; j_gene: TRBJ1-2; v_gene: TRBV28; CDR3aa: ASTNSNYGYT
abundance: NA; j_gene: TRBJ1-4; v_gene: TRBV7-9; CDR3aa: ASSFNRAFNEKLF
abundance: NA; j_gene: TRBJ2-7; v_gene: TRBV4-2; CDR3aa: ASSQTSGSVHEQY
abundance: NA; j_gene: TRBJ2-3; v_gene: TRBV5-1; CDR3aa: ASSTGGITDTQY
abundance: once; j_gene: TRBJ2-7; v_gene: TRBV19; CDR3aa: ASSLGGRDEQY
abundance: NA; j_gene: TRBJ2-6; v_gene: TRBV5-6; CDR3aa: ASSFRGSGANVLT
abundance: NA; j_gene: TRBJ1-1; v_gene: TRBV19; CDR3aa: ASSIRRSNTEAF
abundance: NA; j_gene: TRBJ1-2; v_gene: TRBV5-1; CDR3aa: ASSLDSTGYT
abundance: NA; j_gene: TRBJ2-7; v_gene: TRBV11-3; CDR3aa: ASSLETSGPYEQY
abundance: NA; j_gene: TRBJ1-2; v_gene: TRBV27; CDR3aa: ASSTGQEQWYGYT
abundance: NA; j_gene: TRBJ1-1; v_gene: TRBV10-3; CDR3aa: AIKRGQGDTEAF
abundance: NA; j_gene: TRBJ1-3; v_gene: TRBV28; CDR3aa: ASSFTSSGNTIY
abundance: NA; j_gene: TRBJ2-4; v_gene: TRBV23-1; CDR3aa: ASSPRQGPPDPKAKNIQY
abundance: NA; j_gene: TRBJ2-5; v_gene: TRBV5-1; CDR3aa: ASSRPQGDETQY
abundance: NA; j_gene: TRBJ2-7; v_gene: TRBV7-8; CDR3aa: ASSQIGGNSYEQY
abundance: NA; j_gene: TRBJ1-6; v_gene: TRBV10-2; CDR3aa: ASSDRGVYNSPLH
abundance: NA; j_gene: TRBJ1-5; v_gene: TRBV3-1/TRBV3-2; CDR3aa: ASSAQISNQPQH
abundance: NA; j_gene: TRBJ2-3; v_gene: TRBV28; CDR3aa: ASSFGQVNTDTQY
abundance: once; j_gene: TRBJ1-3; v_gene: TRBV9; CDR3aa: ASSGHLSGNTIY
abundance: NA; j_gene: TRBJ2-3; v_gene: TRBV6-5; CDR3aa: ASSPGGHSTDTQY
abundance: once; j_gene: TRBJ1-3; v_gene: TRBV19; CDR3aa: ASSTTGAAGNTIY
abundance: NA; j_gene: TRBJ2-1; v_gene: TRBV29-1; CDR3aa: SGTSGSNEQF
abundance: NA; j_gene: TRBJ2-5; v_gene: TRBV27; CDR3aa: ASRLTGSGETQY
abundance: NA; j_gene: TRBJ1-1; v_gene: TRBV5-6; CDR3aa: ASSLAYGGRGTEAF
abundance: NA; j_gene: TRBJ1-5; v_gene: TRBV4-1; CDR3aa: ASSQDGPGDNQPQH
abundance: NA; j_gene: TRBJ1-3; v_gene: TRBV5-1; CDR3aa: ASSVQQGTGNTIY
abundance: NA; j_gene: TRBJ2-7; v_gene: TRBV6-5; CDR3aa: ASSSASSYEQY
abundance: NA; j_gene: TRBJ1-3; v_gene: TRBV6-5; CDR3aa: ASRAGTGPFNTIY
abundance: NA; j_gene: TRBJ1-1; v_gene: TRBV2; CDR3aa: ASGRTPGDQGQAF
abundance: NA; j_gene: TRBJ1-4; v_gene: TRBV19; CDR3aa: ASSIEPGHNEKLF
abundance: NA; j_gene: TRBJ2-2; v_gene: TRBV5-4; CDR3aa: ASSLGTSGSTGELF
abundance: NA; j_gene: TRBJ1-1; v_gene: TRBV10-3; CDR3aa: AISDTASTEAF
abundance: NA; j_gene: TRBJ2-7; v_gene: TRBV25-1; CDR3aa: ASSLRVGSYEQY
abundance: NA; j_gene: TRBJ1-1; v_gene: TRBV10-3; CDR3aa: AIRQGANTEAF
abundance: NA; j_gene: TRBJ2-2; v_gene: TRBV24-1; CDR3aa: ATSGLAGNTGELF
abundance: NA; j_gene: TRBJ2-1; v_gene: TRBV6-6; CDR3aa: ASRNRGSTYNEQF
abundance: NA; j_gene: TRBJ1-3; v_gene: TRBV30; CDR3aa: AWSVGVSGNTIY